A selection of T cell receptor beta chains follows, all from one sample in a study of T cell repertoires in cytomegalovirus infection. TCRdb redid the calling of the reads with MiXCR, one entry per CDR3 protein. The data hold around 81,000 distinct CDR3 sequences, with around 42% observed a single time. Which antigens these TCRs recognize remains unknown. Source: CD8+ T cells from cultured PBMCs, taken from culture after CMV antigen stimulation. These receptors were obtained from a human donor in good health (CMV status not recorded). Some clones in this sample may be carry-over from other donors' samples. CDR3s include the opening cysteine and the closing phenylalanine or tryptophan. Each record gives: V gene, CDR3 protein.

v_call: TRBV7-9; cdr3_aa: CASSLDSFLRYGYTF
v_call: TRBV6-2/TRBV6-3; cdr3_aa: CATDSHYGYTF
v_call: TRBV6-1; cdr3_aa: CASSEVRGFSSYEQYF
v_call: TRBV20-1; cdr3_aa: CSARGLAGNIQYF
v_call: TRBV7-9; cdr3_aa: CASSLVTGNTEAFF
v_call: TRBV7-9; cdr3_aa: CASSFGLGLFSEQYF
v_call: TRBV10-3; cdr3_aa: CAIKRDVAGGPFPQETQYF
v_call: TRBV27; cdr3_aa: CASSLTTGRAQPQHF
v_call: TRBV6-1; cdr3_aa: CASTLGPSGELFF
v_call: TRBV4-1; cdr3_aa: CASSQDQGDYNSPLHF
v_call: TRBV7-8; cdr3_aa: CASSLDFGGGTQETQYF
v_call: TRBV4-1; cdr3_aa: CASSQEKGGTEAFF
v_call: TRBV7-2; cdr3_aa: CASSLDSGQLSWVYGYTF
v_call: TRBV2; cdr3_aa: CASSQTGMSNQPQHF
v_call: TRBV7-3; cdr3_aa: CASSPVSGWTGGNTDTQYF
v_call: TRBV4-2; cdr3_aa: CASSQEVPPSYEQYF
v_call: TRBV7-6; cdr3_aa: CASSSQDGGTDTQYF
v_call: TRBV7-9; cdr3_aa: CASSPTGRGNQPQHF
v_call: TRBV19; cdr3_aa: CASSDLDEQFF
v_call: TRBV3-1; cdr3_aa: CASSQAWGTSADNEQFF
v_call: TRBV28; cdr3_aa: CASSLILDEQFF
v_call: TRBV20-1; cdr3_aa: CSVFVLAGSVDTQYF
v_call: TRBV4-1; cdr3_aa: CASSQVLDNEQFF
v_call: TRBV6-5; cdr3_aa: CASSYGTGFNSPLHF
v_call: TRBV6-5; cdr3_aa: CASSYKAGGYNSPLHF
v_call: TRBV7-6; cdr3_aa: CASSLFGTDTQYF
v_call: TRBV6-5; cdr3_aa: CASRPSGVGNQPQHF
v_call: TRBV7-2; cdr3_aa: CASSLTAFEQYF
v_call: TRBV11-3; cdr3_aa: CASSLGSAGEAFF
v_call: TRBV7-9; cdr3_aa: CASSVTGTENPYEQYF
v_call: TRBV10-3; cdr3_aa: CATTLAQDYEQYF
v_call: TRBV19; cdr3_aa: CAGKDRGRYNEQFF
v_call: TRBV9; cdr3_aa: CASSVAGQEYNEQFF
v_call: TRBV20-1; cdr3_aa: CSAKLGTAWGESEQFF
v_call: TRBV2; cdr3_aa: CASSLPLEQYF
v_call: TRBV12-3/TRBV12-4; cdr3_aa: CASSLVGHNEQFF
v_call: TRBV7-6; cdr3_aa: CASSLDPGTTGELFF
v_call: TRBV27; cdr3_aa: CASSLGGAYSNQPQHF
v_call: TRBV29-1; cdr3_aa: CSVEDPGTSSYNEQFF
v_call: TRBV3-1; cdr3_aa: CASSPDRGYNSPLHF
v_call: TRBV3-1; cdr3_aa: CASSPADSIFTDTQYF
v_call: TRBV7-9; cdr3_aa: CASSPPISLGDPFF
v_call: TRBV4-3; cdr3_aa: CASSPRSSGGPSTDTQYF
v_call: TRBV7-8; cdr3_aa: CASSLDLANSSPLHF
v_call: TRBV6-5; cdr3_aa: CASSFSPGPAYEQYF
v_call: TRBV12-3/TRBV12-4; cdr3_aa: CANSFLGVAGGPETQYF